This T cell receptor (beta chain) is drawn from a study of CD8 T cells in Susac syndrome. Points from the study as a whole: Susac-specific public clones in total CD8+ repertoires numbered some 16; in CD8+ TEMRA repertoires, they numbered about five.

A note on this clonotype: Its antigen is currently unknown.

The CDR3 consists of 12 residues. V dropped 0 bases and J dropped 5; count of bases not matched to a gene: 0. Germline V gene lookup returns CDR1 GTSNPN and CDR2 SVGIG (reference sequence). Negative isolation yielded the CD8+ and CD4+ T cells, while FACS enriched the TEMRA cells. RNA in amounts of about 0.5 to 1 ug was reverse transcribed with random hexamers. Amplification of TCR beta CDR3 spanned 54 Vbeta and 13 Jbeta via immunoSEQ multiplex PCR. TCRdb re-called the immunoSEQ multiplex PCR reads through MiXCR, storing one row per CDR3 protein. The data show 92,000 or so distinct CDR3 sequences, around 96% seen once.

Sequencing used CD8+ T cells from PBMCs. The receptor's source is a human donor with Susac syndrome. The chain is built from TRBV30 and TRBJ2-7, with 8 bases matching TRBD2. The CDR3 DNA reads TGTGCCTGGAGTGTACTAGCGGACGAGCAGTACTTC. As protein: CAWSVLADEQYF.